The following is a TCR beta chain sequence with its context. The table came from immunoSEQ multiplex PCR; TCRdb's copy has only in-frame clones and leaves some out. The data show 90,000 to 120,000 clones, about 91% seen once. This record comes from a study of blood T cell repertoires in COVID-19. Study context: Acute and convalescent COVID-19 specimens originated in the United States, Italy and Spain.

Per the germline V gene, CDR1 is MDHEN and CDR2 is SYDVKM. J was trimmed by 8 bases and V by 5 bases; bases with no gene match: 8. This CDR3 contains 15 residues. The chain recombines TRBV28 with TRBJ2-2; TRBD1 matches at 10 bases. The source material was peripheral blood. This sequence originates from a man aged 50-59 years with active or convalescent COVID-19. The DNA for the CDR3 is TGTGCCAGCAGTGACCCGGGACAGGGGACGGGGGAGCTGTTTTTT. Translating it yields CASSDPGQGTGELFF. The variable domain in full, completed from reference TRBV28 and TRBJ2-2, reads DVKVTQSSRYLVKRTGEKVFLECVQDMDHENMFWYRQDPGLGLRLIYFSYDVKMKEKGDIPEGYSVSREKKERFSLILESASTNQTSMYLCASSDPGQGTGELFFGEGSRLTVL.